This T cell receptor (beta chain) is from a study of monozygotic twins with inflammatory bowel disease. Each CDR3 protein gets one entry in TCRdb, which reprocessed the 5' RACE reads and gives no DNA. The table for this sample gives 300,000 to 400,000 distinct CDR3 sequences. This CDR3 region has 14 residues. The specimen was blood. This sequence originates from a human donor with ulcerative colitis or Crohn's disease, or a healthy co-twin of an affected twin (not recorded which). V is TRBV12-3 or TRBV12-4 and J is TRBJ2-7; the TRBD1 assignment by TCRdb is unverifiable without DNA. CDR3: CASTMGQSPYEQYF.